This TCR beta chain was sequenced for a study of T cells after yellow fever vaccination. Broader study findings: Post-booster samples contained most primary-vaccination clones (more than 95% CD4, approximately 88% CD8). It was a weaker secondary response, yet one that peaked faster, at day 5 versus 15.

Conversion of TCR transcripts into cDNA relied on 5'RACE template switching, which added a universal primer site and UMIs. TCRdb re-analysed the 5' RACE reads in MiXCR, keeping a single row per CDR3 protein. The profile covers 450,000 to 550,000 distinct CDR3 sequences, with less than 25% appearing a single time and 16% taken by the ten largest. Germline V gives CDR1 SGHDN, CDR2 FVKESK. V lost 5 bases and J 8 bases, leaving 7 bases between the germline ends. The CDR3 extends over 12 amino acids. The table lists this clonotype with a few counts. Its antigen is not identified. Sequencing was performed on PBMCs, taken roughly 20 days after the first yellow fever vaccination. This chain links TRBV14 with TRBJ1-6, with no clear D. The clonotype comes from a man aged 18 to 29 who received the YFV17D yellow fever vaccine. CDR3 nucleotide sequence: TGTGCCAGCAGCTCCGGTTATTCACCCCTCCACTTT. This gives the protein CASSSGYSPLHF.